Below, 22 T cell receptor beta chains from the same sample are listed, as sequenced in a study of T-cell reconstitution after alpha-beta-depleted transplantation in children. A library of TCRbeta sequences, prepared with unique molecular identifiers, was generated. MiXCR, run by TCRdb on the PCR reads, gives a single entry per CDR3 protein. The sample has 190,000 or so distinct CDR3 sequences; over 5.5% are singletons. This sample comprised PBMCs from the stem cell graft donor, obtained from the stem cell graft. These receptors came from a human donor who donated a stem cell graft to a child with Wiskott-Aldrich syndrome.

This clonotype was counted only a few times. This sequence joins TRBV7-6 and TRBJ1-5, with a tentative D call TRBD1 (5 bases). The CDR3 covers 13 residues. The germline gives CDR1 SGHVS, CDR2 FNYEAQ. The ends were cut back, 0 bases at V and 7 bases at J, with 7 bases in the middle. CDR3 sequence: CASSLAGEQPQHF. In DNA, the CDR3 is TGTGCCAGCAGCTTAGCAGGGGAGCAGCCCCAGCATTTT.

The chain uses TRBV2 and TRBJ2-7; 9 bases line up with TRBD1. CDR1 is SNHLY, CDR2 FYNNEI, per germline. The CDR3 is 15 amino acids. Trimming took 8 bases from V and 7 from J; bases not matched to a gene: 15. The CDR3 DNA is TGTGCCAGCCGACTCTACGGACAGGGGTTTAGTGAGCAGTACTTC. Encoded protein: CASRLYGQGFSEQYF.

This clonotype was observed at least ten times. The chain combines TRBV15 with TRBJ2-7, with unresolved D. This CDR3 has 15 amino acids. Between the trimmed V and J ends, which lost 0 bases and 3 bases, there was a span of 12 bases. CDR1 LNHNV and CDR2 YYDKDF come from the germline V gene (reference sequence). As DNA, the CDR3 is TGTGCCACCAGCAGAGATCTCGGCAGCTACTACGAGCAGTACTTC. Amino acid sequence: CATSRDLGSYYEQYF.

This clonotype was seen ten or more times. The chain uses TRBV5-1 and TRBJ2-5; D is ambiguous. CDR3 size: 14 residues. Looked up from germline, CDR1 is SGHRS and CDR2 is YFSETQ. Trimming cost V 0 bases and J 1 base, with 7 bases left between them. Written as DNA, the CDR3 is TGCGCCAGCAGCTTGGATGGCAGCCAAGAGACCCAGTACTTC. It codes for CASSLDGSQETQYF. The complete variable domain, with remaining parts taken from reference TRBV5-1 and TRBJ2-5, reads KAGVTQTPRYLIKTRGQQVTLSCSPISGHRSVSWYQQTPGQGLQFLFEYFSETQRNKGNFPGRFSGRQFSNSRSEMNVSTLELGDSALYLCASSLDGSQETQYFGPGTRLLVL.

This clonotype showed up just once. This chain uses TRBV5-1 with TRBJ1-2, with no clear D. Per germline, CDR1 SGHRS and CDR2 YFSETQ. Trimming removed 0 bases at V and 2 bases at J, with 8 bases between. This CDR3 comprises 14 residues. The CDR3 DNA is TGCGCCAGCAGCTTGGACGAGGGCAACTATGGCTACACCTTC. Protein product: CASSLDEGNYGYTF.

The table lists this clonotype with many counts. The chain combines TRBV6-2 or TRBV6-3 with TRBJ2-1; D is possibly TRBD2 (6 bases). Germline V gene sequence: CDR1 MNHEY, CDR2 SVGEGT. V lost 2 bases to trimming and J lost 3 bases, with 17 bases between them. The CDR3 extends over 17 amino acids. The CDR3 here is CASSYRSAGSLYNEQFF. CDR3 coding DNA: TGTGCCAGCAGTTACCGGTCTGCCGGGAGTCTCTACAATGAGCAGTTCTTC.

The table lists this clonotype with a few counts. This chain uses TRBV7-2 with TRBJ2-1, with D perhaps TRBD2 (5 bases). Trimming removed 5 bases at V and 12 bases at J, with 11 bases between. The CDR3 contains 11 residues. Germline V gene data show CDR1 as SGHTA and CDR2 as FQGNSA. The CDR3 region is CASSSGFGQFF. Here the CDR3 DNA reads TGTGCCAGCAGCAGCGGATTCGGGCAGTTCTTC.

This clonotype was counted many times. The chain joins TRBV29-1 to TRBJ2-7; D possibly corresponds to TRBD2 (6 bases). The length of the CDR3 is 14 residues. V lost 3 bases and J 3 bases, leaving 15 bases between the germline ends. Germline V CDR1 and CDR2: SQVTM, ANQGSEA. The CDR3, as DNA: TGCAGCGTTGAGGGGGACGGGGGTATCTACGAGCAGTACTTC. Translating it yields CSVEGDGGIYEQYF.

The V call is TRBV7-8, the J call TRBJ2-7; D might be TRBD2 (6 bases). The ends were cut back, 5 bases at V and 3 bases at J, with 14 bases in the middle. The CDR3 contains 14 residues. Germline V CDR1 and CDR2: SGHVS, FQNEAQ. The CDR3 bases are TGTGCCAGCAGCATAATCCGCGGGGACTACGAGCAGTACTTC. This encodes CASSIIRGDYEQYF.

In this sample, this clonotype turned up many times. The chain uses TRBV10-2 and TRBJ2-7, with D perhaps TRBD1 (5 bases). CDR3 length: 12 residues. Germline loops: CDR1 WSHSY, CDR2 SAAADI. The ends were cut back, 6 bases at V and 0 bases at J, with 6 bases in the middle. CDR3 sequence: CASRTGSYEQYF. In DNA form, the CDR3 reads TGCGCCAGCAGAACAGGCTCCTACGAGCAGTACTTC.

The table lists this clonotype with many counts. This chain connects TRBV5-1 to TRBJ2-3; 8 nucleotides align to TRBD2. CDR3 size: 19 residues. V trimming: 4 bases; J trimming: 0 bases; junction bases outside the gene matches: 16. Germline assignment: CDR1 SGHRS and CDR2 YFSETQ. The CDR3 coding sequence is TGCGCCAGCAGCGCCAAGTACGAAATAGCGGGAACTAGCACAGATACGCAGTATTTT. Amino acid sequence: CASSAKYEIAGTSTDTQYF.

This clonotype was detected ten times or more. CDR3 DNA sequence: TGTGCCACCAGTGACCCCCCGGGACAGGGGGCAGATACGCAGTATTTT. Translated: CATSDPPGQGADTQYF. The J gene is TRBJ2-3, the V gene TRBV24-1; 11 bases match TRBD1. Germline loops: CDR1 KGHDR, CDR2 SFDVKD. The V and J ends lost 4 bases and 4 bases, in that order; junction bases with no gene match: 6. CDR3 length: 16 residues.

This clonotype came up many times. This chain links TRBV5-1 with TRBJ2-7, with unresolved D. The V gene lost 4 bases and the J gene lost 0 bases, with 11 bases spanning the gap. Looked up from germline, CDR1 is SGHRS and CDR2 is YFSETQ. This CDR3 contains 14 residues. This CDR3 is CASSEDLVSYEQYF. CDR3 sequence (DNA): TGCGCCAGCAGCGAGGACCTAGTCTCCTACGAGCAGTACTTC.

In its sample, this clonotype was seen many times. The V call is TRBV5-6, the J call TRBJ1-5, with D hard to call. The CDR3 is made up of 15 amino acids. With 5 bases removed from V and 6 bases from J, the gap between germline ends came to 18 bases. Germline-derived CDR1 and CDR2 are SGHDT and YYEEEE. The CDR3 sequence is CASSLGIYSTQPQHF. CDR3 sequence (DNA): TGTGCCAGCAGTCTAGGCATCTATTCTACTCAGCCCCAGCATTTT.

This clonotype was seen repeatedly, ten times or more. V is TRBV5-1 and J is TRBJ2-7, with TRBD1 matching over 9 bases. With 4 bases clipped from V and 1 base from J, the junction kept 6 bases outside the gene matches. Germline V lookup: CDR1 SGHRS, CDR2 YFSETQ. The CDR3 runs to 15 residues. The DNA for the CDR3 is TGCGCCAGCAGCGATTCCGGGACAGGGTCCTACGAGCAGTACTTC. It codes for CASSDSGTGSYEQYF.

This clonotype was observed a few times. The V call is TRBV24-1, the J call TRBJ2-3; possible D gene TRBD1, 6 bases. This CDR3 contains 17 residues. V shed 3 bases and J shed 1 base, with 16 bases lying between them. Germline V gene data show CDR1 as KGHDR and CDR2 as SFDVKD. DNA for the CDR3: TGTGCCACCAGTGATCACGGACAGTCTATAGGCACAGATACGCAGTATTTT. Amino acid sequence: CATSDHGQSIGTDTQYF.

This clonotype was picked up many times. The chain carries TRBV29-1 and TRBJ1-2; TRBD1 agrees at 7 bases. The CDR3 sequence is 14 residues long. With V trimmed by 2 bases and J by 7 bases, 10 bases remained unmatched. Germline assignment: CDR1 SQVTM and CDR2 ANQGSEA. CDR3 sequence: CSVEKGQGEGGYTF. The CDR3 nucleotides read TGCAGCGTTGAAAAGGGGCAGGGGGAAGGTGGCTACACCTTC.

This clonotype was seen at least ten times. The chain couples TRBV6-5 to TRBJ2-1; 8 bases are shared with TRBD1. The CDR3 totals 15 residues. With 0 bases clipped from V and 7 bases from J, the junction kept 5 bases outside the gene matches. Per germline, CDR1 MNHEY and CDR2 SVGAGI. CDR3 sequence: CASSYSTGAMNEQFF. The CDR3 DNA follows: TGTGCCAGCAGTTACTCGACAGGGGCTATGAATGAGCAGTTCTTC.

This clonotype was observed many times. The V gene is TRBV7-6, the J gene TRBJ2-2, with 7 positions matching TRBD1. CDR3 length equals 14 residues. Germline CDR1 SGHVS, CDR2 FNYEAQ. V was clipped by 6 bases and J by 7 bases; unmatched bases: 8. The CDR3: CASSRRQGGGELFF. In DNA form, the CDR3 reads TGTGCCAGCAGTCGAAGACAGGGTGGCGGGGAGCTGTTTTTT.

This clonotype was seen a handful of times. The chain combines TRBV7-2 with TRBJ1-4; no clear D. Trimming cost V 2 bases and J 0 bases, with 7 bases left between them. Looked up from germline, CDR1 is SGHTA and CDR2 is FQGNSA. The CDR3 spans 15 residues. Here the CDR3 reads CASSLISATNEKLFF. The DNA of the CDR3 is TGTGCCAGCAGCTTAATATCTGCAACTAATGAAAAACTGTTTTTT.

This clonotype was detected only a few times. The CDR3 region is CASSTRDLANTGELFF. The CDR3 nucleotides are TGTGCCAGCAGCACCCGGGACCTCGCGAACACCGGGGAGCTGTTTTTT. The rearrangement joins TRBV7-8 to TRBJ2-2; the D call may be TRBD1 or TRBD2 (5 bases each). With 5 bases removed from V and 0 bases from J, the gap between germline ends came to 13 bases. The CDR3 loop spans 16 amino acids. Germline assignment: CDR1 SGHVS and CDR2 FQNEAQ.

This clonotype has a handful of counts. Mismatch with germline at one junction end may stem from a read error. The chain combines TRBV7-9 with TRBJ1-1; D is undetermined. This CDR3 is built from 13 residues. Germline loops: CDR1 SEHNR, CDR2 FQNEAQ (reference sequence). DNA of the CDR3: TGTGCCAGCAGCTTAGTATCGAACAATGAAGCTTTCTTT. It is translated as CASSLVSNNEAFF.